This record looks at one T cell receptor beta chain sequence and its context. Its antigen is unknown. The data belong to a study of monozygotic twins with inflammatory bowel disease. This CDR3 comprises 14 residues. Germline V gene data show CDR1 as DFQATT and CDR2 as SNEGSKA (reference sequence). Findings of the study overall: Separate T cell subtypes could not be resolved from one another.

In preparing each TCR library, 3,000 to 4,500 ng of total RNA was used. The unique tags termed UMIs, each holding a 6-nucleotide sample barcode, were added by means of template switching. TCRdb processed the 5' RACE reads again and assigns one entry to each CDR3 protein, with no DNA. The sample table includes approximately 400,000 distinct CDR3 sequences. This sequence joins TRBV20-1 and TRBJ2-1; TCRdb's assignment of TRBD2 cannot be checked, as there is no DNA. This TCR was recovered from a human donor with ulcerative colitis or Crohn's disease, or a healthy co-twin of an affected twin (not recorded which). The sample comprised blood. The CDR3 is CSAISGRVINEQFF.